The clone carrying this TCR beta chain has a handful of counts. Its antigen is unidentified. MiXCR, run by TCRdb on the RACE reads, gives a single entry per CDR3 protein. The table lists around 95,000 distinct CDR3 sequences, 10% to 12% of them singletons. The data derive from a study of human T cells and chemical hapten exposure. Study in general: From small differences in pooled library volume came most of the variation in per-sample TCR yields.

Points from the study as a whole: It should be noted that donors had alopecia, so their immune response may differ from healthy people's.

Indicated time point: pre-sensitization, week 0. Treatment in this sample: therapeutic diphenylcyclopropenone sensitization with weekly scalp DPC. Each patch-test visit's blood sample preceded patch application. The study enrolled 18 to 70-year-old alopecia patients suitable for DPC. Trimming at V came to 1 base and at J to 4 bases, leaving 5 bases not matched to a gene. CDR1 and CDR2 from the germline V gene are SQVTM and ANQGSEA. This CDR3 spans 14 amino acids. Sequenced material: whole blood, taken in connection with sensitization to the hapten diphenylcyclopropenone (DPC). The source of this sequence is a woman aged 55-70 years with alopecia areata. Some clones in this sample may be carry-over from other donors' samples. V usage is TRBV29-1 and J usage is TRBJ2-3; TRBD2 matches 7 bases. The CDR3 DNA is TGCAGCGTTGAAGCGACTAGCTCGGCAGATACGCAGTATTTT. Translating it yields CSVEATSSADTQYF.